These 18 T cell receptor beta chains share one sample of origin, sequenced in a study of CXCR3-negative and CXCR3-positive naive CD8 T cells. Carrying UMI labels, the TRB cDNA libraries were prepared through 5' RACE. Each CDR3 protein gets one entry in TCRdb, which reprocessed the 5' RACE reads and gives no DNA. Recorded for this sample: 28,000 or so distinct CDR3 sequences. Sequencing was done on a sample of naive CXCR3- CD8+ T cells from blood. Subset indicated: CD45RO-CCR7+CD27+CD95- naive CD8+ T cells lacking CXCR3 (TNR3-). The receptors shown here come from a human donor in good health. Some clones in this sample may be carry-over from other donors' samples.

The genes are TRBV6-2 or TRBV6-3 and TRBJ2-7; the TRBD2 assignment by TCRdb is unverifiable without DNA. The germline V gene has CDR1 MNHEY and CDR2 SVGEGT. This CDR3 has 15 amino acids. CDR3 protein: CASSYGGGGSYEQYF.

This CDR3 reads CSASPSEASANQPQHF. The rearrangement links TRBV20-1 to TRBJ1-5. The V gene's germline CDR1 is DFQATT and CDR2 SNEGSKA (reference sequence). CDR3 length: 16 amino acids.

This chain uses TRBV19 with TRBJ2-7. CDR1 is LNHDA, CDR2 SQIVND, per germline (reference sequence). This CDR3 region has 13 residues. Here the CDR3 reads CASRGINSYEQYF.

This chain uses TRBV14 with TRBJ2-7; the D call of TRBD1 rests on TCRdb alone, since no DNA is present to check it. Germline CDR1 SGHDN, CDR2 FVKESK. The CDR3 length is 13 residues. The CDR3: CASKGIGAYEQYF.

This rearrangement joins TRBV28 to TRBJ2-1; TCRdb proposes TRBD1, but this gene call is untestable without DNA. The CDR3 runs to 12 residues. CDR1 is MDHEN and CDR2 is SYDVKM in the germline V gene. The CDR3 is CVTGEGISEQFF.

This clonotype is called medium-sized based on its frequency. This chain joins TRBV28 and TRBJ2-4. Germline-derived CDR1 and CDR2 are MDHEN and SYDVKM. The CDR3 length is 16 residues. Here the CDR3 reads CASSLSRGGVRDIQYF.

The chain is built from TRBV29-1 and TRBJ2-1; with no DNA, the TCRdb D assignment of TRBD2 cannot be verified. CDR3 length: 17 residues. CDR1 is SQVTM, CDR2 ANQGSEA, per germline. The CDR3 sequence is CSVMPGLSSGGGNEQFF.

V gene TRBV20-1 combines with J gene TRBJ2-7; TCRdb lists TRBD2, though no DNA is available to test this call. The CDR3 covers 17 residues. Per germline, CDR1 DFQATT and CDR2 SNEGSKA (reference sequence). CDR3 sequence reads: CSARDSGTSGPPYEQYF.

J is TRBJ2-7 and V is TRBV6-2 or TRBV6-3; TCRdb lists TRBD2, though no DNA is available to test this call. Germline V CDR1 and CDR2: MNHEY, SVGEGT. This CDR3 is built from 15 residues. The CDR3 here is CASTLRRFSSYEQYF.

The rearrangement joins TRBV12-3 or TRBV12-4 to TRBJ2-3. The CDR3 extends over 15 amino acids. Here the CDR3 reads CASSLVGKSGDTQYF.

In terms of frequency, this clonotype is medium-sized. This chain links TRBV6-2 or TRBV6-3 with TRBJ2-5. This CDR3 region has 13 residues. Germline CDR1 MNHEY, CDR2 SVGEGT. This CDR3 reads CASAERSGETQYF.

The chain is built from TRBV28 and TRBJ2-3; TCRdb's assignment of TRBD1 cannot be checked, as there is no DNA. The germline V gene encodes CDR1 MDHEN and CDR2 SYDVKM. This CDR3 spans 15 amino acids. CDR3 in amino acids: CASSLRVRLTDTQYF.

The chain couples TRBV7-8 to TRBJ2-3; TCRdb's D call of TRBD1 is untestable without DNA. CDR3 length: 16 amino acids. The germline V gene encodes CDR1 SGHVS and CDR2 FQNEAQ. The CDR3 loop reads CASSLPQGPGADTQYF. The full variable domain, completed using reference TRBV7-8 and TRBJ2-3, is GAGVSQSPRYKVAKRGQDVALRCDPISGHVSLFWYQQALGQGPEFLTYFQNEAQLDKSGLPSDRFFAERPEGSVSTLKIQRTQQEDSAVYLCASSLPQGPGADTQYFGPGTRLTVL.

V usage is TRBV29-1 and J usage is TRBJ2-1. The germline V gene encodes CDR1 SQVTM and CDR2 ANQGSEA. The CDR3 totals 13 residues. CDR3 in amino acids: CSVEELGFDEQFF.

This chain links TRBV4-3 with TRBJ2-7; with no DNA, the TCRdb D assignment of TRBD1 cannot be verified. Germline-derived CDR1 and CDR2 are LGHNA and YSLEER. This CDR3 is 16 amino acids long. This CDR3 reads CASSQDSRGETYEQYF.

This rearrangement joins TRBV28 to TRBJ1-1. Germline loops: CDR1 MDHEN, CDR2 SYDVKM. The CDR3 is made up of 12 amino acids. The CDR3 protein is CASSFINTEAFF.

This chain joins TRBV25-1 and TRBJ1-1; TCRdb selects TRBD1, and the lack of DNA leaves this call unchecked. The CDR3 runs 14 residues. In germline, CDR1 is MGHDK, CDR2 SYGVNS. The CDR3 sequence: CASSTGGPSTEAFF.

This sequence joins TRBV20-1 and TRBJ2-7; TCRdb's D call of TRBD1 is untestable without DNA. In germline, CDR1 is DFQATT, CDR2 SNEGSKA (reference sequence). This CDR3 comprises 15 residues. The CDR3 here is CSASHRDRVSYEQYF.